The subject of this entry is one TCR beta chain. Authors' analysis steps: Quantification of nucleated cells was approximated via reference gene primer amplification. TCRdb keeps only in-frame clones here, not all; method: immunoSEQ multiplex PCR. Clone size and V and J calls were adopted from that table, with D and trimming inferred from the DNA. The table has under 50,000 clones, roughly 84% seen once. This entry comes from a study of blood T cell repertoires in COVID-19. Overall study context: The study drew acute and convalescent COVID-19 samples from the United States, Italy and Spain. T cells, B-cell-depleted T cells, or PBMCs provided the cDNA or gDNA that served as material.

V dropped 6 bases and J dropped 5 bases, with 20 bases sitting between them. Germline loops: CDR1 SGHRS, CDR2 YFSETQ. CDR3 length equals 15 residues. The sequenced sample consisted of peripheral blood. This TCR derives from a man aged 50 to 60 with active COVID-19. This rearrangement joins TRBV5-1 to TRBJ2-5; a weak D match, TRBD2 (6 bases). CDR3 region: CASTGGSTAGETQYF. In DNA form, the CDR3 reads TGCGCCAGCACCGGAGGGAGCACCGCGGGGGAGACCCAGTACTTC.